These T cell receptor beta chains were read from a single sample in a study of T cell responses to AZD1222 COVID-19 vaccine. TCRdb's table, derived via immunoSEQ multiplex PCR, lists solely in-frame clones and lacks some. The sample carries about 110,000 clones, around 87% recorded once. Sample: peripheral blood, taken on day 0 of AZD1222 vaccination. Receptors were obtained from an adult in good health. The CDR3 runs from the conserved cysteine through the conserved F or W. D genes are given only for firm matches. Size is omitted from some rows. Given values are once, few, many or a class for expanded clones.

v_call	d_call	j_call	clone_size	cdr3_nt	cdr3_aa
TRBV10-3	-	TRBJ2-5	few	TGTGCCATCAGTGAGTCGGTTCAGTCAGTGGAGACCCAGTACTTC	CAISESVQSVETQYF
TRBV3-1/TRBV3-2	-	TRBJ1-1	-	TGTGCCAGCGGGGGGTGGGGCACTGAAGCTTTCTTT	CASGGWGTEAFF
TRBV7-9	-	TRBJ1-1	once	TGTGCCAGCAGCTTAGAGTGGGGGCGCGGGGCGCCTGAAGCTTTCTTT	CASSLEWGRGAPEAFF
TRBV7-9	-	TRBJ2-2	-	TGTGCCAGCAGCCCGCGGGGTCCAGGGATGATCGGGGAGCTGTTTTTT	CASSPRGPGMIGELFF
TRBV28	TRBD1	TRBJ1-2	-	TGTGCCAGCAAGCCTGGCCAGGGGGACTATGGCTACACCTTC	CASKPGQGDYGYTF
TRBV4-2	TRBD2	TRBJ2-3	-	TGTGCCAGCAGCCAAGAGAGACTAGCGGGGGGAGATACGCAGTATTTT	CASSQERLAGGDTQYF
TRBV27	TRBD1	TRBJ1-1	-	TGTGCCAGCAACCGACAGGGGCCGAACACTGAAGCTTTCTTT	CASNRQGPNTEAFF
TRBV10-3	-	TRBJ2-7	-	TGTGCCATCAGTGAGTTCCGGGAGAGCGAAGAGGCCTACGAGCAGTACTTC	CAISEFRESEEAYEQYF
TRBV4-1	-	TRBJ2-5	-	TGCGCCAGGGCACAACCGGGGACCCAAGAGACCCAGTACTTC	CARAQPGTQETQYF
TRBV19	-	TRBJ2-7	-	TGTGCCAGTAGACGCGGGGCCCTGGATGTATACGAGCAGTACTTC	CASRRGALDVYEQYF
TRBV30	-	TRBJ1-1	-	TGTGCCTGGAGCGAAGACAGGAACACTGAAGCTTTCTTT	CAWSEDRNTEAFF
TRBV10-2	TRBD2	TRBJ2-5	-	TGCGCCAGCAGTGAGACCACGTTTAGCGGGTACAGCCTGGGCCAGTACTTC	CASSETTFSGYSLGQYF